Shown below are 27 T cell receptor beta chains from a single sample sequenced in a study of T cells in localized non-small cell lung cancer. TCRdb's table, derived via immunoSEQ multiplex PCR, lists solely in-frame clones and lacks some. This sample has fewer than 100,000 clones, with around 80% found just once. Source: peripheral blood, taken before any cancer treatment. The receptors originated from a female donor over 55 with stage I lung adenocarcinoma.

The genes are TRBV5-1 and TRBJ2-1; 7 bases match TRBD1. Trimming took 4 bases from V and 0 from J; bases not matched to a gene: 4. Germline V lookup: CDR1 SGHRS, CDR2 YFSETQ. The CDR3 length is 15 residues. The CDR3 DNA reads TGCGCCAGCAGCGAAAACAGGGGCTCCTACAATGAGCAGTTCTTC. This encodes CASSENRGSYNEQFF.

This chain links TRBV30 with TRBJ2-1, with 8 positions matching TRBD1. CDR3 length: 13 amino acids. Germline lookup yields CDR1 GTSNPN and CDR2 SVGIG (reference sequence). The V gene end was trimmed by 8 bases and the J gene end by 9 bases; junction bases not matched to a gene: 12. The CDR3 here is CAIGQGESVEQFF. CDR3 DNA: TGTGCCATCGGACAGGGAGAGTCTGTTGAGCAGTTCTTC. Full variable domain (missing parts from reference TRBV30 and TRBJ2-1): SQTIHQWPATLVQPVGSPLSLECTVEGTSNPNLYWYRQAAGRGLQLLFYSVGIGQISSEVPQNLSASRPQDRQFILSSKKLLLSDSGFYLCAIGQGESVEQFFGPGTRLTVL.

The CDR3 loop reads CASSLAGGGTDTQYF. Here the CDR3 DNA reads TGTGCCAGCAGTTTAGCGGGAGGGGGCACAGATACGCAGTATTTT. The genes are TRBV28 and TRBJ2-3; 9 bases fit TRBD2. Per germline, CDR1 MDHEN and CDR2 SYDVKM. CDR3 length: 15 amino acids. Trimming cost V 2 bases and J 1 base; bases outside gene matches: 1.

The chain uses TRBV2 and TRBJ1-6; 9 bases map to TRBD1. J gave up 7 bases and V 8 bases, and 6 bases lay outside the gene matches. Germline CDR1 SNHLY, CDR2 FYNNEI. The CDR3 is 14 residues long. CDR3 amino acids: CASGRDRANSPLHF. CDR3 sequence (DNA): TGTGCCAGCGGGCGGGACAGGGCCAATTCACCCCTCCACTTT.

The chain joins TRBV5-4 to TRBJ2-7; D is uncertain. The germline V gene has CDR1 SGHNT and CDR2 YYREEE (reference sequence). CDR3 length: 15 amino acids. The V end lost 6 bases, the J end lost 3 bases, and 19 bases lay between the germline ends. As DNA, the CDR3 is TGTGCCAGCACCGTGCAGTCTGGCGGAAGCTACGAGCAGTACTTC. As protein: CASTVQSGGSYEQYF.

The V and J genes are TRBV6-6 and TRBJ1-3; D gene unclear. The V gene lost 2 bases and the J gene lost 3 bases, with 8 bases spanning the gap. The germline V gene encodes CDR1 MNHNY and CDR2 SVGAGI (reference sequence). The CDR3 consists of 14 residues. In nucleotides, the CDR3 is TGTGCCAGCAGTTACGAAGAACATGGAAACACCATATATTTT. This encodes CASSYEEHGNTIYF.

The chain recombines TRBV11-3 with TRBJ2-1; the D gene is possibly TRBD1 (7 bases). The germline V gene encodes CDR1 SGHNT and CDR2 YENEEA. V dropped 1 base and J dropped 4 bases, with 14 bases sitting between them. The length of the CDR3 is 16 residues. CDR3: CASSLGRGQPYNEQFF. The CDR3 nucleotides read TGTGCCAGCAGCTTAGGGAGGGGACAGCCTTACAATGAGCAGTTCTTC. Full variable domain (remainder filled in from reference TRBV11-3 and TRBJ2-1): EAGVVQSPRYKIIEKKQPVAFWCNPISGHNTLYWYLQNLGQGPELLIRYENEEAVDDSQLPKDRFSAERLKGVDSTLKIQPAELGDSAVYLCASSLGRGQPYNEQFFGPGTRLTVL.

This chain uses TRBV7-2 with TRBJ2-7; no definite D call. This CDR3 has 15 amino acids. V lost 5 bases and J 0 bases, leaving 14 bases between the germline ends. Germline CDR1 reads SGHTA; CDR2 reads FQGNSA. The CDR3 protein is CASSPTHVSSYEQYF. The CDR3 nucleotides read TGTGCCAGCAGCCCTACCCACGTATCCTCCTACGAGCAGTACTTC.

The rearrangement joins TRBV6-5 to TRBJ1-5; D possibly corresponds to TRBD1 (5 bases). The ends were cut back, 8 bases at V and 3 bases at J, with 11 bases in the middle. The germline gives CDR1 MNHEY, CDR2 SVGAGI. CDR3 length: 13 residues. CDR3 DNA: TGTGCCAGCGGGACGGAATTCAATCAGCCCCAGCATTTT. Translation gives CASGTEFNQPQHF.

The gene calls are TRBV9 and TRBJ2-7, with TRBD2 matching over 9 bases. Trimming at V came to 0 bases and at J to 5 bases, leaving 6 bases not matched to a gene. This CDR3 has 15 residues. Germline CDR1 and CDR2: SGDLS and YYNGEE. CDR3 nucleotides: TGTGCCAGCAGCGTAGATGGCGGGAGGGCGGACGAGCAGTACTTC. Residues: CASSVDGGRADEQYF.

V usage is TRBV7-2 and J usage is TRBJ1-2, with a tentative D call TRBD1 (5 bases). Germline V CDR1 and CDR2: SGHTA, FQGNSA. This CDR3 spans 15 amino acids. Trimming left V 2 bases short and J 4 bases short, with 14 bases between. CDR3 amino acids: CASSLRRGPIYGYTF. The CDR3 DNA is TGTGCCAGCAGCTTAAGACGGGGACCTATCTATGGCTACACCTTC.

The V call is TRBV6-5, the J call TRBJ1-3; D ambiguous. V was clipped by 2 bases and J by 4 bases, with 15 bases between them. Per the germline V gene, CDR1 is MNHEY and CDR2 is SVGAGI. CDR3 length: 16 residues. In nucleotides, the CDR3 is TGTGCCAGCAGTTACGGGCAGACGGCGGGCGGAAACACCATATATTTT. It codes for CASSYGQTAGGNTIYF.

The V gene is TRBV9, the J gene TRBJ2-3; the D gene is possibly TRBD1 (6 bases). In germline, CDR1 is SGDLS, CDR2 YYNGEE. V lost 4 bases and J lost 6, with 15 bases in between. This CDR3 is 14 amino acids long. In DNA form, the CDR3 reads TGTGCCAGCAGCCCCCGGGACATAAGGGATACGCAGTATTTT. Encoded protein: CASSPRDIRDTQYF.

The chain carries TRBV7-9 and TRBJ1-1, with D possibly matching TRBD1 (5 bases). V was cut by 11 bases and J by 2 bases, with 12 bases left in between. CDR1 and CDR2 (germline): SEHNR, FQNEAQ (reference sequence). CDR3 size: 12 residues. CDR3 in amino acids: CAGGLDNTEAFF. CDR3 DNA sequence: TGTGCCGGGGGGTTAGATAACACTGAAGCTTTCTTT.

Points on this clone: At one of its ends the junction is not consistent with the germline gene, which may arise from a read error. V and J are TRBV7-7 and TRBJ2-7; 8 positions match TRBD1. Germline CDR1 and CDR2: SSHAT and FNYEAQ (reference sequence). The CDR3 contains 13 residues. The CDR3 protein is CASSLQGVGEQYF. CDR3 DNA sequence: TGTGCTAGCAGCTTACAGGGGGTCGGCGAGCAGTACTTC.

The genes are TRBV19 and TRBJ2-1, with D uncertain. The CDR3 runs 15 residues. Germline CDR1 reads LNHDA; CDR2 reads SQIVND (reference sequence). V was cut by 4 bases and J by 0 bases, with 10 bases left in between. The CDR3 here is CASSKAESSYNEQFF. For the CDR3, the DNA is TGTGCCAGTAGTAAGGCGGAGAGCTCCTACAATGAGCAGTTCTTC.

The gene calls are TRBV29-1 and TRBJ2-5; 14 bases fit TRBD2. Germline loops: CDR1 SQVTM, CDR2 ANQGSEA. The CDR3 sequence is 14 residues long. V was clipped by 7 bases and J by 5 bases; unmatched bases: 6. The CDR3 sequence is CSARLAGGTETQYF. In DNA form, the CDR3 reads TGCAGCGCCAGACTAGCGGGAGGGACGGAGACCCAGTACTTC.

The genes are TRBV5-6 and TRBJ2-1, with 8 bases identical to TRBD2. The germline V gene has CDR1 SGHDT and CDR2 YYEEEE. Trimming cost V 4 bases and J 8 bases; bases outside gene matches: 17. The CDR3 consists of 17 residues. The CDR3 reads CASSRVWTSPGGDEQFF. Here the CDR3 DNA reads TGTGCCAGCAGCCGGGTGTGGACTAGCCCGGGGGGGGATGAGCAGTTCTTC.

The V gene is TRBV19, the J gene TRBJ1-1, with D perhaps matching TRBD1 (6 bases). The CDR3 totals 15 residues. Between the trimmed V and J ends, which lost 2 bases and 3 bases, there was a span of 13 bases. The germline CDR1 and CDR2 sequences are LNHDA and SQIVND (reference sequence). CDR3 in DNA: TGTGCCAGTAGTATAATAAGTCAGGGGTACACTGAAGCTTTCTTT. Its translation: CASSIISQGYTEAFF.

This chain links TRBV5-4 with TRBJ1-6, with a weak D call TRBD1 (5 bases). This CDR3 contains 15 residues. CDR1 SGHNT and CDR2 YYREEE come from the germline V gene (reference sequence). Trimming stripped 4 bases from V and 5 bases from J, with 13 bases between. Here the CDR3 DNA reads TGTGCCAGCAGCCCCGGGACGGTGAATAATTCACCCCTCCACTTT. Protein sequence: CASSPGTVNNSPLHF. The full variable domain, with the rest looked up from reference TRBV5-4 and TRBJ1-6, is ETGVTQSPTHLIKTRGQQVTLRCSSQSGHNTVSWYQQALGQGPQFIFQYYREEENGRGNFPPRFSGLQFPNYSSELNVNALELDDSALYLCASSPGTVNNSPLHFGNGTRLTVT.

There are a few counts of this clone. The rearrangement uses TRBV7-9 and TRBJ1-5, with TRBD1 matching 8 bases. Germline CDR1 and CDR2: SEHNR and FQNEAQ (reference sequence). Trimming cost V 5 bases and J 2 bases; bases outside gene matches: 11. CDR3 size: 17 residues. For the CDR3, the DNA is TGTGCCAGCAGCCCAACCGGCGGGACAGGTCGCAATCAGCCCCAGCATTTT. Its protein is CASSPTGGTGRNQPQHF.

The V gene is TRBV23-1, the J gene TRBJ1-5, with D perhaps matching TRBD1 (6 bases). TRBV23-1 is an ORF, and what it does is uncertain. The CDR3 extends over 14 amino acids. Trimming pared 8 bases from V and 5 bases from J, leaving 16 bases between. CDR3 sequence (DNA): TGCGCCAGCCCGGCATGGGGGCATGATCAGCCCCAGCATTTT. Its protein is CASPAWGHDQPQHF.

The rearrangement uses TRBV6-6 and TRBJ1-3; 7 nucleotides match TRBD1. Germline values: CDR1 MNHNY, CDR2 SVGAGI (reference sequence). The CDR3 has 15 amino acids. V lost 7 bases and J lost 4; bases outside the gene matches: 10. The CDR3 is CASTLTGVGGNTIYF. CDR3 DNA: TGTGCCAGCACCCTAACAGGGGTTGGAGGAAACACCATATATTTT.

CDR3 residues: CASSESGYYGYTF. The CDR3 DNA reads TGTGCCAGCAGTGAATCAGGCTACTATGGCTACACCTTC. The V gene is TRBV6-1, the J gene TRBJ1-2, with D hard to call. There are 13 residues in the CDR3. The germline V gene has CDR1 MNHNS and CDR2 SASEGT. The V end was cut by 2 bases, the J end by 3 bases, with 7 bases between.

J is TRBJ2-7 and V is TRBV9; 9 bases are shared with TRBD1. After removal of 2 bases from V and 5 bases from J, the junction contained 8 bases not matched to a gene. Germline V CDR1 and CDR2: SGDLS, YYNGEE. The CDR3 runs 15 residues. CDR3 coding DNA: TGTGCCAGCAGCGTCACCGGGACAGGGAGCAACGAGCAGTACTTC. Translating gives CASSVTGTGSNEQYF.

The chain uses TRBV7-3 and TRBJ2-7; 7 nucleotides line up with TRBD1. This CDR3 comprises 14 residues. The germline CDR1 and CDR2 sequences are SGHTA and FQGTGA. Unmatched junction bases numbered 5, after V lost 6 bases and J lost 0 bases. CDR3: CASRRTGTSYEQYF. DNA for the CDR3: TGTGCCAGCAGGAGGACAGGCACCTCCTACGAGCAGTACTTC.

The chain links TRBV6-6 to TRBJ1-5; no clear D gene. The germline V gene has CDR1 MNHNY and CDR2 SVGAGI (reference sequence). V gave up 5 bases and J gave up 1 base, with 12 bases separating them. The CDR3 sequence is 15 residues long. The CDR3 region has the DNA TGTGCCAGCAGTCGACCCTCGGACAGCAATCAGCCCCAGCATTTT. Translated, it gives CASSRPSDSNQPQHF.